This T cell receptor beta chain was observed in a study of T cell responses to AZD1222 COVID-19 vaccine. Study-level findings and limits: Sampled repertoires all dated from after the peak T cell response. Clonal diversity may have been underestimated in mostly white British donors. Reports say nearly half of spike-specific TCRs go after unmutated variant regions.

Details on this clone: Antigen: not known.

Trimming cost V 8 bases and J 9 bases, with 17 bases left between them. Germline V gives CDR1 MNHNY, CDR2 SVGAGI (reference sequence). The CDR3 extends over 12 amino acids. The assay was immunoSEQ multiplex PCR, and TCRdb's table has in-frame clones only and misses some. The table lists roughly 150,000 clones, around 91% of them singletons. The sequence came from an adult in good health. This sequence joins TRBV6-6 and TRBJ2-7, with D perhaps TRBD1 (5 bases). The material sequenced was peripheral blood, taken on day 0 of AZD1222 vaccination. CDR3 protein: CASARAQGAQYF. The CDR3 DNA follows: TGTGCCAGCGCTAGGGCCCAGGGTGCGCAGTACTTC.